A selection of T cell receptor beta chains follows, all from one sample in a study of control samples from healthy donors and cancer patients. Here immunoSEQ multiplex PCR was the method, and the copy in TCRdb shows in-frame clones only, minus some. The sample comprises approximately 120,000 clones, 80% to 95% of which are singletons, and 0.55% to 0.6% rests with the top ten. The sequenced sample consisted of PBMCs. The source is a man older than 75 with head and neck cancer. The conserved cysteine and the conserved F or W are not part of the CDR3 here.

CDR3	V	J
ASSRQGWETQY	TRBV6-6	TRBJ2-5
SVSKGSPKAF	TRBV20-1	TRBJ1-1
ASSPRQGTVYEKLF	TRBV7-9	TRBJ1-4
ASSLQALSSYNEQF	TRBV7-2	TRBJ2-1
ASSYRGSSYNEQF	TRBV6-5	TRBJ2-1
ASSLRGRKIEAF	TRBV13	TRBJ1-1
ASSQDRGVGGELF	TRBV4-3	TRBJ2-2
ASRETLAGNTIY	TRBV5-1	TRBJ1-3
AQPPVVPNTGELF	TRBV18	TRBJ2-2
ASSLTQDSSNTEAF	TRBV18	TRBJ1-1
ASSIGTSRGANEQF	TRBV18	TRBJ2-1
ATKAGTEQF	TRBV19	TRBJ2-1
AISRGTSGATDTQY	TRBV10-3	TRBJ2-3
ASSQGPGGNYGYT	TRBV14	TRBJ1-2
ASSSRQAGVGYT	TRBV6-5	TRBJ1-2
ASSPDRSHLYGYT	TRBV11-2	TRBJ1-2
SASSADTQY	TRBV20-1	TRBJ2-3
ASSYIQNTEAF	TRBV6-2/TRBV6-3	TRBJ1-1
AWSVVQLNTEAF	TRBV30	TRBJ1-1
ASSIWTGEDSPLH	TRBV5-5	TRBJ1-6
ASSFTSGAGRETQY	TRBV7-2	TRBJ2-5
ASSPSSGSGANVLT	TRBV18	TRBJ2-6